This paragraph covers one T cell receptor (beta chain) sequence. This CDR3 is also generated by other DNA sequences in the sample. Naive CD8 cells, CD45RO-negative and positively selected for CCR7, excluded terminally differentiated effector memory CD45RA+ cells. V dropped 5 bases and J dropped 4 bases, with 17 bases sitting between them. The CDR3 contains 15 residues. Per the germline V gene, CDR1 is MNHEY and CDR2 is SMNVEV (reference sequence). This sample is drawn from a study of shared clonotypes between healthy human individuals. Method: immunoSEQ multiplex PCR; TCRdb's copy keeps in-frame clones and lacks some. The data show over 800,000 clones, about 91% seen once.

The gene calls are TRBV27 and TRBJ1-2; D is possibly TRBD1 (5 bases). The sequence derives from a man aged 30 to 45 in good health. Sequencing was carried out using naive CD8+ T cells sorted from blood. The CDR3: CASSHGGSHTYGYTF. CDR3 sequence (DNA): TGTGCCAGCAGTCACGGGGGGAGCCATACCTATGGCTACACCTTC.